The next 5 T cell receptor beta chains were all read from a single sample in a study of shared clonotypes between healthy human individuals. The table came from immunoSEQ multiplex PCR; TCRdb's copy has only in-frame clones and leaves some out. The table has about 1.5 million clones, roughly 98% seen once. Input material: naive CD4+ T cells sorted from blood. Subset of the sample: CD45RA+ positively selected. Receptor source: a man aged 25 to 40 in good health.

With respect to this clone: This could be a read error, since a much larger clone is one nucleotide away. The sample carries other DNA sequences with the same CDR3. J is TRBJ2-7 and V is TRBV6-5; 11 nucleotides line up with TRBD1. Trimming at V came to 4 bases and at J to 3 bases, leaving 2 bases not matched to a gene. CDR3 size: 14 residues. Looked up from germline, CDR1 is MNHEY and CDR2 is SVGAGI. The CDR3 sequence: CASSSGTGGYEQYF. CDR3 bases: TGTGCCAGCAGTTCCGGGACAGGGGGCTACGAGCAGTACTTC.

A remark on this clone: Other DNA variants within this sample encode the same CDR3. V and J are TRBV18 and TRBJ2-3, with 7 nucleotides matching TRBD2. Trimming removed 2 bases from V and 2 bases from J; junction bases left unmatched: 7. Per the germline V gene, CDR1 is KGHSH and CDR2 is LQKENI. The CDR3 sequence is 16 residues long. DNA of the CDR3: TGTGCCAGCTCACCATTGGCGGGAGCGTCCACAGATACGCAGTATTTT. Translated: CASSPLAGASTDTQYF.

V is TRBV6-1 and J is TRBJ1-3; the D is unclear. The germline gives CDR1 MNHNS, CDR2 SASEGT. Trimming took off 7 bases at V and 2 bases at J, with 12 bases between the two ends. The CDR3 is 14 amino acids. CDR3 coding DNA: TGTGCCAGCACCCCTACGGTAGCTGGAAACACCATATATTTT. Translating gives CASTPTVAGNTIYF.

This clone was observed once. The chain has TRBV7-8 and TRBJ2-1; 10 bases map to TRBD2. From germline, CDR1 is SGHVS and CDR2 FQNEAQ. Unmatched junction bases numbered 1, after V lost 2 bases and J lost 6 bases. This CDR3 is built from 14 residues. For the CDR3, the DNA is TGTGCCAGCAGCTTACTAGCGGGAGTCAATGAGCAGTTCTTC. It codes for CASSLLAGVNEQFF.

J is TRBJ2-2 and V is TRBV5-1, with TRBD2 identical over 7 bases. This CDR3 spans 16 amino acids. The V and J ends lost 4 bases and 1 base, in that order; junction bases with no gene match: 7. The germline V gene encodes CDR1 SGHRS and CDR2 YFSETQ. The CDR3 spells CASSRLLAENTGELFF. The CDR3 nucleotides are TGCGCCAGCAGCCGACTCCTAGCGGAGAACACCGGGGAGCTGTTTTTT.